The 18 T cell receptor beta chains presented below share a single source sample, sequenced in a study of blood T cell repertoires in COVID-19. The table came from immunoSEQ multiplex PCR; TCRdb's copy has only in-frame clones and leaves some out. The sample has 150,000 to 200,000 clones, less than 85% seen once; the top ten hold around 7%. The sample was peripheral blood. Receptors were obtained from a woman in her 40s with COVID-19, enrolled during active disease.

This rearrangement joins TRBV10-3 to TRBJ1-1; TRBD1 matches at 10 bases. Germline V gives CDR1 ENHRY, CDR2 SYGVKD. V trimming: 0 bases; J trimming: 2 bases; junction bases outside the gene matches: 3. The CDR3 is 16 residues long. CDR3 nucleotides: TGTGCCATCAGTGAGTCGGGACAGGGGTTCAACACTGAAGCTTTCTTT. It translates to CAISESGQGFNTEAFF.

V usage is TRBV7-3 and J usage is TRBJ1-1; D is unresolved. CDR1 SGHTA and CDR2 FQGTGA come from the germline V gene. V was shortened by 3 bases and J by 1 base, with 12 bases between the two germline ends. The CDR3 spans 15 residues. CDR3 in amino acids: CASSFGGIANTEAFF. For the CDR3, the DNA is TGTGCCAGCAGCTTTGGCGGCATAGCGAACACTGAAGCTTTCTTT.

The chain carries TRBV5-4 and TRBJ2-5, with D possibly being TRBD2 (6 bases). Trimming cost V 4 bases and J 7 bases, with 17 bases left between them. Germline CDR1 SGHNT, CDR2 YYREEE (reference sequence). CDR3 length: 14 residues. The CDR3 region is CASSIRDLGGTQYF. DNA of the CDR3: TGTGCCAGCAGCATACGGGACCTCGGGGGGACCCAGTACTTC. Drawing the rest from reference TRBV5-4 and TRBJ2-5, the complete variable domain is ETGVTQSPTHLIKTRGQQVTLRCSSQSGHNTVSWYQQALGQGPQFIFQYYREEENGRGNFPPRFSGLQFPNYSSELNVNALELDDSALYLCASSIRDLGGTQYFGPGTRLLVL.

This clone was recorded at least ten times. At one of its ends the junction is not consistent with the germline gene, which may arise from a read error. The V gene is TRBV3-1 (or the pseudogene TRBV3-2), the J gene TRBJ2-1, with 14 bases aligning to TRBD2. The CDR3 runs 17 residues. CDR1 and CDR2 (germline): LGHDT, YNNKEL (reference sequence). DNA of the CDR3: TGTGCCAGCAGCCAGGGTAGACTAGCGGGAGGGTACAGTGAGCAGTTCTTC. Protein: CASSQGRLAGGYSEQFF.

V is TRBV7-9 and J is TRBJ1-5, with D possibly matching TRBD1 (6 bases). CDR1 and CDR2 (germline): SEHNR, FQNEAQ (reference sequence). V was pared by 1 base and J by 0 bases, with 13 bases between. The CDR3 spans 17 residues. CDR3 DNA: TGTGCCAGCAGCTTAGGGGCAGGGGAATATAGCAATCAGCCCCAGCATTTT. Translating it yields CASSLGAGEYSNQPQHF. The full variable domain, in which reference TRBV7-9 and TRBJ1-5 provide the parts outside the CDR3, is DTGVSQNPRHKITKRGQNVTFRCDPISEHNRLYWYRQTLGQGPEFLTYFQNEAQLEKSRLLSDRFSAERPKGSFSTLEIQRTEQGDSAMYLCASSLGAGEYSNQPQHFGDGTRLSIL.

The CDR3 spells CASSPAGGYNTGELFF. CDR3 bases: TGTGCCAGCAGCCCAGCGGGAGGGTATAACACCGGGGAGCTGTTTTTT. This chain uses TRBV7-9 with TRBJ2-2; 10 bases agree with TRBD2. Germline lookup yields CDR1 SEHNR and CDR2 FQNEAQ (reference sequence). The trim removed 5 bases at V and 2 bases at J, leaving 5 bases unmatched. CDR3 length equals 16 residues. The whole variable domain, filled in from reference TRBV7-9 and TRBJ2-2, reads DTGVSQNPRHKITKRGQNVTFRCDPISEHNRLYWYRQTLGQGPEFLTYFQNEAQLEKSRLLSDRFSAERPKGSFSTLEIQRTEQGDSAMYLCASSPAGGYNTGELFFGEGSRLTVL.

The chain combines TRBV6-5 with TRBJ1-5; TRBD1 agrees at 8 bases. Germline CDR1 is MNHEY and CDR2 is SVGAGI. The CDR3 has 12 residues. V lost 6 bases to trimming and J lost 7 bases; unmatched junction nucleotides: 2. The DNA of the CDR3 is TGTGCCAGCAGCTGGACAGGGCAGCCCCAGCATTTT. Translating gives CASSWTGQPQHF.

This rearrangement joins TRBV23-1 to TRBJ1-1; D perhaps matches TRBD1 (6 bases). TRBV23-1 is annotated as an ORF whose role is uncertain. V shed 6 bases and J shed 3 bases, with 23 bases lying between them. The CDR3 is made up of 17 amino acids. The CDR3 DNA is TGCGCCAGCAGGCCAACCGGGTTTATGGGGGCCTACACTGAAGCTTTCTTT. Encoded protein: CASRPTGFMGAYTEAFF.

The J gene is TRBJ1-1, the V gene TRBV19; weak D call: TRBD1 (6 bases). The CDR3 contains 15 residues. Trimming left V 5 bases short and J 1 base short, with 14 bases between. Germline V gene lookup returns CDR1 LNHDA and CDR2 SQIVND (reference sequence). The CDR3 loop is CASSASDSTNTEAFF. DNA of the CDR3: TGTGCCAGTAGTGCGTCGGACAGTACGAACACTGAAGCTTTCTTT.

This clone was picked up one time. The J gene is TRBJ2-3, the V gene TRBV16; maybe TRBD1 (6 bases). The V gene's germline CDR1 is KGHSY and CDR2 FQNENV. Trimming removed 0 bases at V and 4 bases at J, with 14 bases between. This CDR3 comprises 16 residues. The CDR3: CASSQSGTGPSDTQYF. The CDR3 DNA reads as TGTGCCAGCAGCCAATCGGGAACAGGGCCGTCAGATACGCAGTATTTT. The entire variable domain, with the rest obtained from reference TRBV16 and TRBJ2-3, is as follows: GEEVAQTPKHLVRGEGQKAKLYCAPIKGHSYVFWYQQVLKNEFKFLISFQNENVFDETGMPKERFSAKCLPNSPCSLEIQATKLEDSAVYFCASSQSGTGPSDTQYFGPGTRLTVL.

This rearrangement joins TRBV14 to TRBJ1-6; D is uncertain. Between the trimmed V and J ends, which lost 4 bases and 3 bases, there was a span of 10 bases. CDR1 is SGHDN, CDR2 FVKESK, per germline. The CDR3 runs to 15 residues. DNA of the CDR3: TGTGCCAGCAGCCTGACCGGGGTCTATAATTCACCCCTCCACTTT. This gives the protein CASSLTGVYNSPLHF.

The rearrangement joins TRBV19 to TRBJ1-2; D is ambiguous. V was trimmed by 6 bases and J by 4 bases, leaving 21 bases between them. The CDR3 loop spans 16 amino acids. CDR1 and CDR2 from the germline V gene are LNHDA and SQIVND (reference sequence). The CDR3: CASSPSLKVELYGYTF. The CDR3 DNA is TGTGCCAGTAGCCCATCTCTCAAGGTGGAGCTCTATGGCTACACCTTC. The full variable domain, completed using reference TRBV19 and TRBJ1-2, is DGGITQSPKYLFRKEGQNVTLSCEQNLNHDAMYWYRQDPGQGLRLIYYSQIVNDFQKGDIAEGYSVSREKKESFPLTVTSAQKNPTAFYLCASSPSLKVELYGYTFGSGTRLTVV.

The genes are TRBV3-1 (or the pseudogene TRBV3-2) and TRBJ2-1; D is unclear. CDR3 size: 14 residues. With 4 bases removed from V and 6 bases from J, the gap between germline ends came to 13 bases. Germline-derived CDR1 and CDR2 are LGHDT and YNNKEL (reference sequence). Here the CDR3 DNA reads TGTGCCAGCAGCCCTACCCGAAACCTCAATGAGCAGTTCTTC. This gives the protein CASSPTRNLNEQFF.

The chain joins TRBV2 to TRBJ2-2, with D tentatively TRBD1 (6 bases). The CDR3 extends over 15 amino acids. V lost 6 bases to trimming and J lost 5 bases, with 16 bases between them. Germline loops: CDR1 SNHLY, CDR2 FYNNEI. The CDR3 region has the DNA TGTGCCAGCAGCCTAACAGGGAAAGAAACCGGGGAGCTGTTTTTT. The encoded protein is CASSLTGKETGELFF.

This CDR3 is CASSQRLRLAGWHEQFF. CDR3 DNA: TGCGCCAGCAGCCAACGGTTGAGACTAGCGGGGTGGCATGAGCAGTTCTTC. The chain couples TRBV4-1 to TRBJ2-1, with 11 bases that match TRBD2. The length of the CDR3 is 17 residues. In germline, CDR1 is MGHRA, CDR2 YSYEKL. V dropped 2 bases and J dropped 8; count of bases not matched to a gene: 11.

V usage is TRBV29-1 and J usage is TRBJ2-1; 12 bases are a match to TRBD1. From germline, CDR1 is SQVTM and CDR2 ANQGSEA. The CDR3 has 13 amino acids. The junction had 9 bases not matched to a gene; V was cut back by 6 bases and J by 12 bases. CDR3 in amino acids: CSVVGTGGSGQFF. CDR3 DNA: TGCAGCGTCGTCGGGACAGGGGGCTCGGGGCAGTTCTTC.

The chain has TRBV9 and TRBJ2-7, with 8 bases fitting TRBD1. The J segment lost 1 base and the V segment lost 0 bases, leaving 6 bases of the junction unmatched. CDR1 is SGDLS and CDR2 is YYNGEE in the germline V gene. The CDR3 runs 16 residues. CDR3 nucleotides: TGTGCCAGCAGCGTAGACGGACAGGGACGGTCCTACGAGCAGTACTTC. Amino acid sequence: CASSVDGQGRSYEQYF.

The gene calls are TRBV18 and TRBJ2-2; D perhaps matches TRBD1 (6 bases). Germline V gives CDR1 KGHSH, CDR2 LQKENI. The germline V and J ends were trimmed by 2 bases and 4 bases, with 11 bases remaining between them. This CDR3 has 15 residues. This CDR3 is CASSPSTGSTGELFF. CDR3 nucleotide sequence: TGTGCCAGCTCACCAAGTACAGGGAGCACCGGGGAGCTGTTTTTT.